Below, 28 T cell receptor beta chains from the same sample are listed, as sequenced in a study of Graves' ophthalmopathy and Graves' hyperthyroidism (dated by TCRdb to the late 2010s). Sequencing used an Illumina HiSeq 2000. For repertoire sequencing, TCR beta CDR3 regions were amplified from RNA transcripts. HTBI primers and the Qiagen OneStep RT-PCR kit were used in a first-round RT-PCR, which was followed by a second-round multiplex PCR, size selection and purification. TCRdb reanalyzed the raw reads on its own, using fastp at Q25 for trimming and MiXCR for clone calling, and kept in-frame beta chains. Every entry covers one CDR3 protein and lists the most common genes and DNA from its rows. Across this sample there are about 1.2 million distinct CDR3 sequences, with about two fifths seen only once. Of the sample, approximately 12% falls within the top ten clones. Source material: peripheral blood or thyroid tissue (not recorded which). These receptors all come from an adult man with Graves' hyperthyroidism.

The chain employs TRBV15 and TRBJ2-5; possibly TRBD2 for D (6 bases). Trimming cost V 10 bases and J 2 bases, with 17 bases left between them. This CDR3 contains 14 residues. CDR1 LNHNV and CDR2 YYDKDF come from the germline V gene (reference sequence). The CDR3 loop reads CASNGGGIQETQYF. The CDR3 nucleotides read TGTGCCAGCAACGGGGGAGGCATACAAGAGACCCAGTACTTC.

This clonotype showed up just a few times. One junction end does not reproduce the germline sequence, and a read error may be involved. This sequence joins TRBV5-1 and TRBJ1-2; D is undetermined. The CDR3 spans 13 residues. Germline V lookup: CDR1 SGHRS, CDR2 YFSETQ. CDR3 amino acids: CASSSSANYGYTF. The CDR3, as DNA: TGTGCCAGCAGCAGTTCAGCTAACTATGGCTACACCTTC.

As to this clonotype: A much larger clone sits a single nucleotide away, making a read error possible. The CDR3 carries no conserved terminal phenylalanine or tryptophan, so it likely arises from a read error. CDR3 coding DNA: TGTGCCATCCAGGAGAGGAGCCAAGAGACCCAGTACCTC. Protein sequence: CAIQERSQETQYL. The V gene is TRBV10-3, the J gene TRBJ2-5; D unresolved. The CDR3 covers 13 residues. Deletions cut 8 bases from V and 1 base from J, with 11 bases between. Germline-derived CDR1 and CDR2 are ENHRY and SYGVKD.

The J gene is TRBJ1-5, the V gene TRBV7-9; tentatively, D is TRBD1 (6 bases). V was trimmed by 5 bases and J by 0 bases, leaving 11 bases between them. The germline CDR1 and CDR2 sequences are SEHNR and FQNEAQ (reference sequence). This CDR3 comprises 15 residues. CDR3 bases: TGTGCCAGCAGCACGGGGGGGCTTAGCAATCAGCCCCAGCATTTT. Its translation is CASSTGGLSNQPQHF.

The rearrangement joins TRBV28 to TRBJ2-7; 7 positions agree with TRBD2. This CDR3 contains 14 residues. Germline loops: CDR1 MDHEN, CDR2 SYDVKM. J was trimmed by 4 bases and V by 5 bases; bases with no gene match: 8. This CDR3 is CASSNPGTIYEQYF. The DNA for the CDR3 is TGTGCCAGCAGTAACCCCGGGACTATTTACGAGCAGTACTTC.

The chain uses TRBV4-2 and TRBJ2-7, with 11 bases matching TRBD2. V shed 1 base, J shed 7 bases, and the junction held 6 bases outside the gene matches. The CDR3 extends over 15 amino acids. The germline V gene has CDR1 LGHNA and CDR2 YNFKEQ. The CDR3 is CASSQAPSGRREQYF. The CDR3 nucleotides are TGTGCCAGCAGCCAAGCCCCTAGCGGGAGGAGGGAGCAGTACTTC.

The chain recombines TRBV2 with TRBJ2-5; a weak D match, TRBD2 (5 bases). The CDR3 sequence is 14 residues long. Germline lookup yields CDR1 SNHLY and CDR2 FYNNEI. V shed 3 bases and J shed 9 bases, with 17 bases lying between them. The CDR3 spells CASSDGDSNQPQYF. DNA for the CDR3: TGTGCCAGCAGTGACGGGGATAGCAATCAGCCCCAGTACTTC. Complete variable domain (other parts from reference TRBV2 and TRBJ2-5): EPEVTQTPSHQVTQMGQEVILRCVPISNHLYFYWYRQILGQKVEFLVSFYNNEISEKSEIFDDQFSVERPDGSNFTLKIRSTKLEDSAMYFCASSDGDSNQPQYFGPGTRLLVL.

This clonotype has at least ten counts. The chain is built from TRBV9 and TRBJ2-7, with 10 bases identical to TRBD2. CDR1 is SGDLS, CDR2 YYNGEE, per germline. The CDR3 covers 14 residues. V trimming: 3 bases; J trimming: 3 bases; junction bases outside the gene matches: 3. The CDR3 region is CASSAASGSYEQYF. DNA for the CDR3: TGTGCCAGCAGCGCTGCTAGCGGGAGCTACGAGCAGTACTTC.

This chain uses TRBV29-1 with TRBJ1-1; a possible D gene is TRBD1 (5 bases). This CDR3 contains 14 residues. Germline-derived CDR1 and CDR2 are SQVTM and ANQGSEA. Trimming pared 1 base from V and 5 bases from J, leaving 14 bases between. CDR3 sequence: CSVEVEREGTEAFF. As DNA, the CDR3 is TGCAGCGTTGAAGTTGAGAGGGAGGGGACTGAAGCTTTCTTT.

This chain uses TRBV24-1 with TRBJ2-7, with TRBD1 identical over 7 bases. V shed 4 bases, J shed 5 bases, and the junction held 10 bases outside the gene matches. Germline V gene data show CDR1 as KGHDR and CDR2 as SFDVKD. The CDR3 consists of 15 residues. CDR3 nucleotide sequence: TGTGCCACCAGTGACGGGACAGTCAAAGGAAACGAGCAGTACTTC. It is translated as CATSDGTVKGNEQYF.

With respect to this clonotype: The junction and the germline gene differ at one end; a read error may be behind it. The gene calls are TRBV20-1 and TRBJ2-7, with D perhaps TRBD2 (6 bases). This CDR3 has 15 residues. Germline values: CDR1 DFQATT, CDR2 SNEGSKA (reference sequence). The CDR3 DNA is TGCAGCGCTAGTCCGGGACTGGGAAGACCCTACGAGCAGTACTTC. Amino acid sequence: CSASPGLGRPYEQYF.

This clonotype was detected many times. The chain employs TRBV19 and TRBJ2-7; 7 nucleotides align to TRBD2. The CDR3 runs 14 residues. V lost 3 bases, J lost 3 bases, and 5 bases stayed unmatched. Germline lookup yields CDR1 LNHDA and CDR2 SQIVND (reference sequence). CDR3 bases: TGTGCCAGTAGTATTTTAGCGGGTGTCTACGAGCAGTACTTC. As protein: CASSILAGVYEQYF.

This clonotype was detected ten times or more. The CDR3 spells CASSQDFLATGELFF. CDR3 in DNA: TGCGCCAGCAGCCAAGACTTTCTAGCGACCGGGGAGCTGTTTTTT. The chain links TRBV4-3 to TRBJ2-2, with D possibly TRBD2 on 6 matching bases. Germline CDR1 and CDR2: LGHNA and YSLEER. The length of the CDR3 is 15 residues. Trimming shortened V by 0 bases and J by 5 bases, and 10 bases separated the two germline ends.

About this clonotype: At one end, the junction sequence differs from germline, possibly due to a read error. The rearrangement links TRBV5-1 to TRBJ2-7, with D unresolved. The CDR3 loop spans 12 amino acids. Germline-derived CDR1 and CDR2 are SGHRS and YFSETQ. The CDR3 sequence: CASSLEGYEQHF. CDR3 DNA sequence: TGCGCCAGCAGCTTAGAAGGGTACGAGCAGCACTTC.

This clonotype was observed many times. The chain carries TRBV19 and TRBJ1-5; no clear D. V lost 7 bases, J lost 0 bases, and 13 bases lay in between. The germline gives CDR1 LNHDA, CDR2 SQIVND (reference sequence). The CDR3 is 15 amino acids. The CDR3 DNA is TGTGCCAGTACCCTCGACGGATATAGCAATCAGCCCCAGCATTTT. Translation: CASTLDGYSNQPQHF.

This clonotype was seen repeatedly, ten times or more. The chain combines TRBV20-1 with TRBJ2-7; the D gene is possibly TRBD2 (6 bases). This CDR3 contains 16 residues. Germline lookup yields CDR1 DFQATT and CDR2 SNEGSKA (reference sequence). Trimming removed 0 bases at V and 3 bases at J, with 18 bases between. CDR3 in DNA: TGCAGTGCTAGAGATCCTGGGGGGAGACACGTCTACGAGCAGTACTTC. This codes for CSARDPGGRHVYEQYF.

In its sample, this clonotype was seen many times. The V gene is TRBV20-1, the J gene TRBJ1-4; D gene uncertain. The CDR3 covers 13 residues. Per germline, CDR1 DFQATT and CDR2 SNEGSKA (reference sequence). Deletions cut 3 bases from V and 0 bases from J, with 5 bases between. The CDR3: CSARSTTNEKLFF. CDR3 nucleotides: TGCAGTGCTAGGTCTACAACTAATGAAAAACTGTTTTTT.

Worth noting for this clonotype: A read error may explain this, as a much larger clone is one base away. The CDR3 protein is CAISYSRGAAFF. The DNA of the CDR3 is TGTGCCATCAGTTACTCGAGGGGAGCGGCTTTCTTT. The rearrangement links TRBV10-3 to TRBJ1-1; D perhaps matches TRBD1 (5 bases). This CDR3 region has 12 residues. V was trimmed by 5 bases and J by 11 bases, leaving 15 bases between them. The germline V gene encodes CDR1 ENHRY and CDR2 SYGVKD.

This sequence joins TRBV30 and TRBJ2-7; a weak D match, TRBD2 (6 bases). This CDR3 contains 14 residues. V was shortened by 4 bases and J by 2 bases, with 15 bases between the two germline ends. Germline V gives CDR1 GTSNPN, CDR2 SVGIG (reference sequence). The CDR3 spells CAWNPGGFPYEQYF. DNA of the CDR3: TGTGCCTGGAACCCCGGGGGATTTCCCTACGAGCAGTACTTC.

The DNA of the CDR3 is TGTGCCAGCAGTTACTCTGTGGCAACTGAAGCTTTCTTT. Its protein product is CASSYSVATEAFF. The genes are TRBV6-2 or TRBV6-3 and TRBJ1-1; D remains unclear. V lost 0 bases and J 5 bases, leaving 7 bases between the germline ends. Germline values: CDR1 MNHEY, CDR2 SVGEGT. This CDR3 has 13 residues.

This clonotype was observed a single time. A much larger clone differs from this one at a single base, so this may be a read error. This likely comes from a read error, as the CDR3 has no conserved phenylalanine or tryptophan at its end. The V gene is TRBV5-1, the J gene TRBJ1-1; D call uncertain. Per germline, CDR1 SGHRS and CDR2 YFSETQ. Between the trimmed V and J ends, which lost 5 bases and 0 bases, there was a span of 11 bases. CDR3 length: 14 residues. The CDR3 bases are TGCGCCAGCAGTATGAACACCATGAACACTGAAGCTTTCCTT. The encoded protein is CASSMNTMNTEAFL.

This clonotype came up a few times. The gene calls are TRBV5-1 and TRBJ2-5, with a tentative D call TRBD2 (6 bases). Trimming took 3 bases from V and 2 from J, leaving 14 bases between them. Germline assignment: CDR1 SGHRS and CDR2 YFSETQ. This CDR3 region has 15 residues. CDR3 amino acids: CASSWDSLPQETQYF. The CDR3 nucleotides read TGCGCCAGCAGCTGGGACTCTCTACCACAAGAGACCCAGTACTTC.

This clonotype was found many times. The chain has TRBV6-6 and TRBJ1-1; D call uncertain. Trimming took off 2 bases at V and 4 bases at J, with 17 bases between the two ends. The CDR3 loop spans 16 amino acids. Looked up from germline, CDR1 is MNHNY and CDR2 is SVGAGI (reference sequence). In DNA, the CDR3 is TGTGCCAGCAGTTACGGCTCGGGAGGGCGGGGCACTGAAGCTTTCTTT. Its translation is CASSYGSGGRGTEAFF.

V is TRBV19 and J is TRBJ1-5; D remains ambiguous. The CDR3 extends over 16 amino acids. V lost 3 bases and J 0 bases, leaving 12 bases between the germline ends. The germline V gene has CDR1 LNHDA and CDR2 SQIVND (reference sequence). The CDR3 region is CASSMYGPNSNQPQHF. For the CDR3, the DNA is TGTGCCAGTAGTATGTATGGACCTAATAGCAATCAGCCCCAGCATTTT.

This clonotype was recorded at least ten times. The rearrangement links TRBV19 to TRBJ1-5; D not certain. With 10 bases removed from V and 2 bases from J, the gap between germline ends came to 12 bases. The CDR3 runs 13 residues. Looked up from germline, CDR1 is LNHDA and CDR2 is SQIVND (reference sequence). The CDR3 sequence: CATSSVGNQPQHF. Written as DNA, the CDR3 is TGTGCCACCTCGTCGGTCGGCAATCAGCCCCAGCATTTT.

The sample holds many counts of this clonotype. This rearrangement joins TRBV11-2 to TRBJ2-2; D possibly uses TRBD1 or TRBD2 (6 bases each). V was trimmed by 8 bases and J by 2 bases, leaving 12 bases between them. The CDR3 extends over 14 amino acids. Germline V gene data show CDR1 as SGHAT and CDR2 as FQNNGV. Written as DNA, the CDR3 is TGTGCCAGCCGCCGGGGGCCTAACACCGGGGAGCTGTTTTTT. This encodes CASRRGPNTGELFF. Based on the CDR3 plus reference TRBV11-2 and TRBJ2-2, the full variable domain is EAGVAQSPRYKIIEKRQSVAFWCNPISGHATLYWYQQILGQGPKLLIQFQNNGVVDDSQLPKDRFSAERLKGVDSTLKIQPAKLEDSAVYLCASRRGPNTGELFFGEGSRLTVL.

V is TRBV19 and J is TRBJ2-7; D possibly corresponds to TRBD1 (6 bases). V was clipped by 10 bases and J by 2 bases, with 21 bases between them. Germline values: CDR1 LNHDA, CDR2 SQIVND (reference sequence). This CDR3 has 15 amino acids. The CDR3 protein is CATAQGHQGTYEQYF. Written as DNA, the CDR3 is TGTGCCACCGCTCAGGGGCACCAAGGAACCTACGAGCAGTACTTC.

This clonotype occurred many times. The chain uses TRBV7-8 and TRBJ2-7; the match to TRBD1 covers 9 bases. V shed 4 bases and J 5 bases; nucleotides not matched to a gene: 6. Germline CDR1 SGHVS, CDR2 FQNEAQ. The CDR3 is 14 amino acids. CDR3 protein: CASSSGTGTHEQYF. For the CDR3, the DNA is TGTGCCAGCAGCTCCGGGACAGGGACCCACGAGCAGTACTTC.